This T cell receptor beta chain was identified during a study of post-analysis software for immune sequencing data. Study-level information: Courses of disease covered relapsing-remitting, secondary progressive and progressive-relapsing multiple sclerosis.

Unique molecular identifiers had been added to the TCR beta cDNA libraries. One entry per CDR3 protein results from TCRdb running MiXCR on the PCR reads. Of approximately 770,000 distinct CDR3 sequences in the sample, more than 45% were seen once. The study's findings and limits: Strong co-clustering by F measure was seen for same-batch samples. Controls showed significantly higher normalized Chao1 diversity than did multiple sclerosis patients. With TRBV5-6, TRBV5-1 and TRBV20-1 included, 5 or 6 TRBV segments were more frequent in patients than in controls.

Germline lookup yields CDR1 SQVTM and CDR2 ANQGSEA. The CDR3 is 12 residues long. This clonotype was observed a few times. The antigen is not known. The J gene is TRBJ2-1, the V gene TRBV29-1, with D perhaps given as TRBD1 or TRBD2 (5 bases each). Sequenced input: blood. The origin of this receptor is a girl aged 5-17 years with multiple sclerosis. The CDR3 region is CSGGGRRNEQFF. The DNA of the CDR3 is TGCAGTGGGGGTGGAAGACGGAATGAGCAGTTCTTC.